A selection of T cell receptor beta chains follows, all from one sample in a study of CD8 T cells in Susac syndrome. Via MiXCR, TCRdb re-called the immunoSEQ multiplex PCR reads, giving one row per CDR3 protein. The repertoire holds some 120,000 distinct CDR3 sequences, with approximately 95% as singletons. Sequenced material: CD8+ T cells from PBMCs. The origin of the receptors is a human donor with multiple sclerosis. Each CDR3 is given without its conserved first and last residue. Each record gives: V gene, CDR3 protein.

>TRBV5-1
ASSLIFRVNTEAF
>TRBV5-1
ASSSGQGAF
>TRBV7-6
ASSARPTGQGYYEQY
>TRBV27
ASSFDRGNQPQH
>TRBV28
ASSGLNEKLF
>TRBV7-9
ASRAAGETPFKNIQY
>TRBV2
ASSERPRGEQF
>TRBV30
AWGAHNNEQF
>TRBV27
ASCPWQGADEQF
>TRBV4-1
ASSPWDTSYNEQF
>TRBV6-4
ASSQAPLPGAF
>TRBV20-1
SARDVGGPVSAGLF
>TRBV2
ASRKAGGYETQY
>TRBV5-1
ASRGQGNTEAF
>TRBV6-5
ASSYYPKNIQY
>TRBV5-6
ASSSGPGGSNYGYT
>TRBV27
ASTPTGGLYEQY
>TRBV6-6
ASRQRGTGSEQF
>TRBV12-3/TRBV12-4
ASSFGTGGEQY
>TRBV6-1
ASPGTSSYEQY